This paragraph covers one TCR beta chain sequence. The entry originates in a study of long-term antiretroviral therapy in people with HIV. At survey level, the immunoSEQ assay was run in its v3.0 version. Generated by immunoSEQ multiplex PCR, the TCRdb table keeps only in-frame clones and is missing some. The data show some 10,000 clones, with 76% seen just once and roughly 19% held by the top ten. This CDR3 is built from 13 residues. At least two post-ART and at least one pre-ART PBMC sample were available for each donor. The chain couples TRBV12-1 to TRBJ2-3. TRBV12-1 is an annotated pseudogene. The sequence was obtained from a man aged 25 to 45 with HIV. The starting material was unsorted PBMCs, obtained at the start of antiretroviral therapy, before treatment. CDR3: CATVLWSTDTQYF. CDR3 nucleotide sequence: TGTGCCACCGTCCTCTGGAGCACAGATACGCAGTATTTT.